This record covers a single T cell receptor (beta chain). The identical CDR3 is also encoded by other nucleotide sequences in the sample. The entry originates in a study of blood T cell repertoires in COVID-19. Using immunoSEQ multiplex PCR, the repertoire was profiled, and TCRdb retains in-frame clones only, with some absent. The data contain 150,000 to 200,000 clones, 88% of them seen just once; the ten biggest clones take up about 4.4%. Germline V gives CDR1 MDHEN, CDR2 SYDVKM. V lost 6 bases, J lost 2 bases, and 8 bases lay in between. There are 12 residues in the CDR3. Sequencing was carried out using peripheral blood. This sequence originates from a human donor in a cohort sampled during active COVID-19. J is TRBJ2-7 and V is TRBV28, with a possible D match to TRBD1 (6 bases). CDR3 in amino acids: CASRGQTYEQYF. For the CDR3, the DNA is TGTGCCAGCAGAGGACAGACCTACGAGCAGTACTTC.